The T cell receptor beta chain under discussion was sequenced for a study of OX40 agonist ivuxolimab in advanced cancers. The overall study: In three patients, partial responses were observed, one with hepatocellular carcinoma and two with cutaneous melanoma. Study outcomes and limitations: Doses of 0.1 to 3.0 mg/kg were accompanied by clonal expansion of CD4+ and CD8+ blood T cells by week 6.

CDR3 length: 16 residues. V shed 7 bases and J shed 3 bases, with 19 bases lying between them. Per germline, CDR1 SEHNR and CDR2 FQNEAQ (reference sequence). Some clones are missing from TCRdb's copy, which holds only in-frame ones; the method was immunoSEQ multiplex PCR. The sample records more than 50,000 clones, approximately 91% being singletons. Details on this clone: Its antigen is currently unknown.

The sequencing used CD4+ or CD8+ T cells sorted from blood, collected in a trial of the OX40 agonist ivuxolimab. This receptor was obtained from an adult with an advanced solid tumor such as melanoma, head and neck, liver or kidney cancer. The chain couples TRBV7-9 to TRBJ2-1, with D perhaps being TRBD1 or TRBD2 (5 bases each). The CDR3 loop reads CASIDFRVGGYNEQFF. CDR3 in DNA: TGTGCCAGCATAGATTTCCGGGTTGGGGGCTACAATGAGCAGTTCTTC.